This T cell receptor beta chain was captured by sequencing in a study of cytomegalovirus exposure and HLA in healthy donors. Looking at the study overall: In an earlier analysis, almost 120 million unique TCR beta sequences were found from approximately 170 million T cells.

Worth noting for this clone: Its antigen is as yet unknown.

Nominal health characterized the donors when sampled, though unrecorded immune exposures were likely. Study observations and caveats: As a later analysis revealed, the rate of TCR association differed by HLA locus, with DRB1 most and HLA-C fewest.

It was with 60 Vbeta and 13 Jbeta primers that the PCR ran. Method: immunoSEQ multiplex PCR; TCRdb's copy keeps in-frame clones and lacks some. This sample has 100,000 to 150,000 clones, with 65% to 90% found just once. Germline CDR1 and CDR2: LNHDA and SQIVND (reference sequence). The CDR3 is 12 amino acids. V lost 11 bases and J 7 bases, leaving 17 bases between the germline ends. The receptor was isolated from a woman under 30 in good health and CMV-seropositive. The rearrangement uses TRBV19 and TRBJ1-1; tentatively, D is TRBD1 (6 bases). Sequenced sample: PBMCs. CDR3 bases: TGTGCCCGGAAGAACAGGGACCTTGAAGCTTTCTTT. As protein: CARKNRDLEAFF.